The rows below give T cell receptor beta chains drawn from one sample of a study of cytomegalovirus exposure and HLA in healthy donors. Libraries were prepared by immunoSEQ multiplex PCR; TCRdb keeps only in-frame clonotypes and omits some of them. The sample records about 76,000 clones, roughly four fifths being singletons. The specimen was PBMCs. The receptors were sampled from a male donor in good health and CMV-seropositive. Each CDR3 is given with its conserved first and last residue. The order of the fields is V gene, J gene, clone size, CDR3 protein. The size entry is marked missing in some rows and otherwise reads once, few, many or a size class.

V: TRBV7-9
J: TRBJ2-7
size: .
CDR3: CASSAPPAQGASYEQYF

V: TRBV7-9
J: TRBJ2-7
size: .
CDR3: CASSQRRSGQGAYEQYF

V: TRBV6-1
J: .
size: few
CDR3: CASFGTSGSGYEQYF

V: TRBV19
J: TRBJ1-5
size: .
CDR3: CASSQGQYNQPQHF

V: TRBV9
J: TRBJ1-4
size: .
CDR3: CASSVQGSNEKLFF

V: TRBV2
J: TRBJ2-1
size: few
CDR3: CASSERLAGGNNEQFF

V: TRBV6-1
J: TRBJ2-5
size: .
CDR3: CASRGALGFQETQYF

V: TRBV10-1
J: TRBJ2-2
size: .
CDR3: CASSEATSGSNTGELFF

V: TRBV18
J: TRBJ1-4
size: .
CDR3: CASSPPSSKEKLFF

V: TRBV6-5
J: TRBJ1-4
size: .
CDR3: CASSYGTGGEKLFF

V: TRBV5-4
J: TRBJ2-3
size: .
CDR3: CASSLGLAGGSGTDTQYF

V: TRBV6-5
J: TRBJ1-1
size: .
CDR3: CASTPRGNTEAFF

V: TRBV7-9
J: TRBJ2-5
size: .
CDR3: CASSLGIGDQETQYF

V: TRBV28
J: TRBJ1-5
size: .
CDR3: CATGRPYQPQHF

V: TRBV7-3
J: TRBJ2-7
size: .
CDR3: CASSLQPSYEQYF

V: TRBV19
J: TRBJ1-5
size: .
CDR3: CASSTPPQGAFQPQHF

V: TRBV7-2
J: TRBJ2-7
size: .
CDR3: CASSIRQLYEQYF

V: TRBV7-9
J: TRBJ1-2
size: .
CDR3: CSSSSSTGTTRGYTF

V: TRBV30
J: TRBJ2-2
size: .
CDR3: CACAWTSDFGGELFF

V: TRBV18
J: TRBJ1-1
size: .
CDR3: CASSPRPPGGENTEAFF

V: TRBV6-5
J: TRBJ1-5
size: .
CDR3: CASSYAQGAGAQPQHF

V: TRBV7-9
J: TRBJ2-3
size: .
CDR3: CASSNNPISTDTDTQYF

V: TRBV6-1
J: TRBJ2-7
size: .
CDR3: CASSRTSGDPYEQYF

V: TRBV7-9
J: TRBJ2-2
size: .
CDR3: CASSYTSGANTGELFF

V: TRBV7-2
J: TRBJ2-2
size: .
CDR3: CASSWATGELFF

V: TRBV7-3
J: TRBJ2-7
size: .
CDR3: CASSLTAGGNYEQYF

V: TRBV5-1
J: TRBJ2-1
size: .
CDR3: CASSLAGENNEQFF

V: TRBV29-1
J: TRBJ2-2
size: .
CDR3: CSVGQKNTGELFF

V: TRBV4-1
J: TRBJ2-2
size: .
CDR3: CASSQRVAGENTGELFF

V: TRBV5-4
J: TRBJ1-5
size: .
CDR3: CASIKRVILSNQPQHF

V: TRBV30
J: TRBJ1-2
size: .
CDR3: CAWTRLLSGYRYTF

V: TRBV5-1
J: TRBJ1-1
size: .
CDR3: CASSGGTGYTEAFF

V: TRBV7-3
J: TRBJ2-7
size: .
CDR3: CASSLNRGKVGYEQYF

V: TRBV6-5
J: TRBJ2-6
size: .
CDR3: CASSFGRRGANVLTF

V: TRBV28
J: TRBJ1-3
size: .
CDR3: CASASGDRIRNTIYF

V: TRBV9
J: TRBJ1-6
size: .
CDR3: CASSERQGGHNSPLHF

V: TRBV27
J: TRBJ2-7
size: few
CDR3: CASGGGLGYEQYF

V: TRBV30
J: TRBJ2-3
size: once
CDR3: CAWTGALTDTQYF

V: TRBV9
J: TRBJ2-5
size: .
CDR3: CASSAERTPGGTQYF

V: TRBV6-5
J: TRBJ2-7
size: .
CDR3: CASSRAGIYEQYF

V: TRBV6-5
J: TRBJ1-2
size: .
CDR3: CASSYSRTGGSYGYTF

V: TRBV5-5
J: TRBJ2-5
size: .
CDR3: CASSFGLAGVETQYF

V: TRBV28
J: TRBJ1-2
size: .
CDR3: CASSPRRYYGYTF

V: TRBV6-4
J: TRBJ2-3
size: .
CDR3: CASSYGGAPDTQYF

V: TRBV5-5
J: TRBJ2-5
size: .
CDR3: CASSWELLGTQYF

V: TRBV2
J: TRBJ1-1
size: once
CDR3: CASFGGPTEAFF

V: TRBV2
J: TRBJ2-1
size: .
CDR3: CASSPERGSTYNEQFF

V: TRBV9
J: TRBJ1-2
size: .
CDR3: CASSPRQGTNYGYTF

V: TRBV28
J: TRBJ1-2
size: .
CDR3: CASSPTGIHYGYTF

V: TRBV6-1
J: TRBJ1-2
size: .
CDR3: CASSQGIYGYTF

V: TRBV5-1
J: TRBJ2-7
size: .
CDR3: CASSRSPGQSYEQYF

V: TRBV4-2
J: TRBJ2-6
size: .
CDR3: CASSQDKAGTGFSGANVLTF

V: TRBV5-1
J: TRBJ2-1
size: .
CDR3: CASSFVQGAYNEQFF

V: TRBV5-1
J: TRBJ2-1
size: few
CDR3: CASLSTYNEQFF

V: TRBV25-1
J: TRBJ1-2
size: .
CDR3: CASSEAGGYYGYTF

V: TRBV4-2
J: TRBJ2-7
size: .
CDR3: CASSLNGQGAKSYEQYF

V: TRBV10-2
J: TRBJ2-1
size: .
CDR3: CASSEPSGLYNEQFF